This section outlines one T cell receptor (beta chain) sequence together with its context. Its target antigen remains unknown. One base away there is no much larger clone; base qualities are not given. V is cut by 5 bases and J by 2 bases, and the space between the germline ends is 9 bases. The CDR1 and CDR2 encoded by the germline V gene (reference sequence) are LNHDA and SQIVND. There are 13 amino acids in the CDR3, from cysteine to phenylalanine inclusive. CDR3 DNA only is kept here, 39 bases in frame from base 1. This record comes from a study of blood T cell repertoires in COVID-19 (dated by TCRdb to 2020 to 2022). For the wider study: Samples from collaborators originated in the United States, Italy and Spain and spanned both the acute and convalescent phases of COVID-19. The material from the prospective study consisted of cDNA or gDNA derived from T cells, B-cell-depleted T cells, or PBMCs. Deeply sampled blood TCRbeta repertoires from subjects exposed to, actively infected with, or recovered from COVID-19 were included in the dataset. The repertoires were released in a freely available public database intended as a resource for research on the immune response to SARS-CoV-2. The samples were drawn from two sources: the first 160 participants of the ongoing ImmuneRACE study, and over 950 subjects contributed by 6 global collaborators. A de-identified subject ID, COVID-19 status, age in years and sex were almost always included in the sample metadata. Where available, HLA class I and class II types were taken from metadata supplied by the sample provider and were not determined by assay-based typing. Results the study describes overall, beyond this receptor: The quantity of clinical and demographic metadata differed by source and by participant and was supplied without curation.

TCRbeta CDR3 regions were amplified from genomic DNA by means of the immunoSEQ Assay, a bias-controlled multiplex PCR. Per the source publication's procedure: The number of nucleated cells in each sample was estimated by amplification of reference gene primers within the assay. To quantify the absolute abundance of each unique TCRbeta CDR3 rearrangement, sequence reads were collapsed and filtered. For each sample, productive Simpson clonality was calculated by taking the square root of Simpson's diversity index across productive rearrangements. Drawn from immuneACCESS, this table holds only the in-frame rearrangements with V and J called that TCRdb kept. Clones are partly lost; checked studies trace under half to an unresolved V gene and leave the rest unexplained. V and J calls and clone size come straight from that table; D and trimming were deduced from the DNA. This sample lists about 380,000 clones; 90% were detected once. Together, the top ten hold 6% to 7.5% of the sample.

The collaborating institutions used their own protocols to collect whole blood in K2EDTA tubes. For TCRbeta analysis, collaborators shipped samples in one of three forms: frozen whole blood, isolated PBMCs, or DNA extracted from either of those sample types. The source of this sequence is a man aged 18 to 29 with active or convalescent COVID-19. The chain joins TRBV19 to TRBJ1-2, with TRBD1 tentatively as D gene (6 bases match). The sample taken for sequencing was peripheral blood. The nucleotide sequence reads TGTGCCAGTAGTTGGACAGCAAACTATGGCTACACCTTC. It translates as CASSWTANYGYTF.